Listed here are 32 T cell receptor beta chains from one sample, sequenced in a study of spatial heterogeneity in lung cancer. The time point here: blood at routine non-recurrence follow-up after resection. The study sequenced unsorted whole RNA from tumor, nontumor lung or frozen PBMC. TCRdb itself ran the 5' RACE reads through MiXCR, one entry per CDR3 protein. The sample shows about 50,000 distinct CDR3 sequences, 6.5% to 7.5% of them seen only once. The sample consisted of PBMCs, taken at follow-up. The receptors stem from a female donor with early-stage non-small cell lung cancer.

The rearrangement uses TRBV6-2 or TRBV6-3 and TRBJ2-7; either TRBD1 or TRBD2 may supply D (5 bases each). The CDR3 is 15 residues long. Between the trimmed V and J ends, which lost 2 bases and 2 bases, there was a span of 13 bases. Germline CDR1 MNHEY, CDR2 SVGEGT. CDR3 sequence: CASSYPLGETYEQYF. CDR3 nucleotide sequence: TGTGCCAGCAGTTACCCCTTGGGGGAGACCTACGAGCAGTACTTC.

The chain joins TRBV4-3 to TRBJ2-3; possibly TRBD1 for D (7 bases). The CDR3 is made up of 18 amino acids. The germline gives CDR1 LGHNA, CDR2 YSLEER. Trimming removed 0 bases at V and 5 bases at J, with 21 bases between. The CDR3 nucleotides read TGCGCCAGCAGCCAAGATCGGTTTCAGGGGGGCAACAAAGATACGCAGTATTTT. Translating it yields CASSQDRFQGGNKDTQYF.

The sample holds many counts of this clonotype. The chain is built from TRBV4-3 and TRBJ1-5; 12 bases fit TRBD1. This CDR3 has 17 amino acids. V lost 0 bases to trimming and J lost 11 bases; unmatched junction nucleotides: 11. Germline CDR1 is LGHNA and CDR2 is YSLEER. Here the CDR3 reads CASSQDRDRGPSRAQHF. CDR3 DNA: TGCGCCAGCAGCCAAGATAGGGACAGGGGGCCTTCGAGGGCCCAGCATTTT.

The table lists this clonotype with many counts. The V call is TRBV19, the J call TRBJ2-7, with 7 bases fitting TRBD1. Trimming cost V 6 bases and J 5 bases; bases outside gene matches: 13. Germline CDR1 is LNHDA and CDR2 is SQIVND (reference sequence). This CDR3 contains 15 residues. CDR3 nucleotide sequence: TGTGCCAGTAGCCCTTATAGTGGACAGGATAACGAGCAGTACTTC. Protein: CASSPYSGQDNEQYF. The complete variable domain, with remaining parts taken from reference TRBV19 and TRBJ2-7, reads DGGITQSPKYLFRKEGQNVTLSCEQNLNHDAMYWYRQDPGQGLRLIYYSQIVNDFQKGDIAEGYSVSREKKESFPLTVTSAQKNPTAFYLCASSPYSGQDNEQYFGPGTRLTVT.

This clonotype was seen more than once but under ten times. The V gene is TRBV20-1, the J gene TRBJ2-2; D may correspond to TRBD1 or TRBD2 (6 bases each). This CDR3 comprises 14 residues. V was shortened by 5 bases and J by 4 bases, with 14 bases between the two germline ends. Germline V gives CDR1 DFQATT, CDR2 SNEGSKA (reference sequence). The DNA for the CDR3 is TGCAGTGCTTCAGGGGAGGTCTCCACCGGGGAGCTGTTTTTT. Residues: CSASGEVSTGELFF.

This clonotype was seen many times. The chain combines TRBV7-7 with TRBJ2-3; 12 positions agree with TRBD2. The CDR3 is 17 amino acids. The junction had 9 bases not matched to a gene; V was cut back by 4 bases and J by 4 bases. CDR1 and CDR2 (germline): SSHAT, FNYEAQ (reference sequence). For the CDR3, the DNA is TGTGCCAGCAGCTCCTCGACTAGCGGGGGACTTTCAGATACGCAGTATTTT. This translates into CASSSSTSGGLSDTQYF.

This clonotype has a handful of counts. The V gene is TRBV11-3, the J gene TRBJ2-1; D is perhaps TRBD1 or TRBD2 (6 bases each). Trimming left V 6 bases short and J 4 bases short, with 16 bases between. The germline V gene encodes CDR1 SGHNT and CDR2 YENEEA. This CDR3 spans 15 amino acids. CDR3 sequence (DNA): TGTGCCAGCAGTTTAAGGGGGGCCCGATACAATGAGCAGTTCTTC. It yields the protein CASSLRGARYNEQFF.

This clonotype has more than one count but fewer than ten. V usage is TRBV7-2 and J usage is TRBJ2-1, with 9 bases matching TRBD2. J was trimmed by 5 bases and V by 1 base; bases with no gene match: 9. Germline values: CDR1 SGHTA, CDR2 FQGNSA. The CDR3 is 17 residues long. The CDR3: CASSLGFSGTSNNEQFF. CDR3 nucleotides: TGTGCCAGCAGCTTAGGATTCTCCGGGACTAGCAACAATGAGCAGTTCTTC.

This clonotype was found a few times. The gene calls are TRBV6-5 and TRBJ2-5, with no clear D. Trimming left V 1 base short and J 4 bases short, with 1 base between. CDR3 length equals 11 residues. CDR1 is MNHEY, CDR2 SVGAGI, per germline. CDR3 residues: CASSYLETQYF. DNA of the CDR3: TGTGCCAGCAGTTACTTAGAGACCCAGTACTTC.

This clonotype was counted many times. V gene TRBV7-3 combines with J gene TRBJ1-1, with D unresolved. Germline CDR1 and CDR2: SGHTA and FQGTGA. The V end was cut by 3 bases, the J end by 6 bases, with 17 bases between. This CDR3 has 15 amino acids. CDR3 sequence reads: CASSFFSRRASEAFF. CDR3 sequence (DNA): TGTGCCAGCAGCTTTTTTTCCAGGAGGGCCTCTGAAGCTTTCTTT.

A remark on this clonotype: This sequence may be a read error, since a much larger clone differs from it by one base. This chain links TRBV10-3 with TRBJ1-6; the match to TRBD1 covers 7 bases. The germline CDR1 and CDR2 sequences are ENHRY and SYGVKD. The CDR3 sequence is 14 residues long. The CDR3 here is CAIKGQISNSPPHF. Written as DNA, the CDR3 is TGTGCCATCAAGGGACAGATCTCGAATTCACCCCCCCACTTT.

The gene calls are TRBV14 and TRBJ1-1, with TRBD1 matching 8 bases. The V gene end was trimmed by 5 bases and the J gene end by 0 bases; junction bases not matched to a gene: 14. The germline gives CDR1 SGHDN, CDR2 FVKESK. This CDR3 comprises 18 residues. CDR3 bases: TGTGCCAGCAGCGAGTTCCCAGGGGGCCGTTACTTGAACACTGAAGCTTTCTTT. This encodes CASSEFPGGRYLNTEAFF. Filled out from reference TRBV14 and TRBJ1-1, the complete variable domain reads EAGVTQFPSHSVIEKGQTVTLRCDPISGHDNLYWYRRVMGKEIKFLLHFVKESKQDESGMPNNRFLAERTGGTYSTLKVQPAELEDSGVYFCASSEFPGGRYLNTEAFFGQGTRLTVV.

This clonotype has just a few counts. V and J are TRBV5-6 and TRBJ1-5, with D perhaps matching TRBD1 (5 bases). The length of the CDR3 is 14 residues. In germline, CDR1 is SGHDT, CDR2 YYEEEE. Trimming cost V 2 bases and J 6 bases, with 12 bases left between them. In DNA form, the CDR3 reads TGTGCCAGCAGCTTAAGCAGGGCGGGTCAGCCCCAGCATTTT. It encodes CASSLSRAGQPQHF.

This clonotype was seen ten or more times. The chain combines TRBV5-1 with TRBJ2-3; D perhaps matches TRBD1 (6 bases). Germline assignment: CDR1 SGHRS and CDR2 YFSETQ. V dropped 5 bases and J dropped 5 bases, with 15 bases sitting between them. The CDR3 loop spans 14 amino acids. The CDR3 DNA reads TGCGCCAGCAGTACGGGACAACCGGGAGATACGCAGTATTTT. This gives the protein CASSTGQPGDTQYF. Variable domain in full (rest from reference TRBV5-1 and TRBJ2-3): KAGVTQTPRYLIKTRGQQVTLSCSPISGHRSVSWYQQTPGQGLQFLFEYFSETQRNKGNFPGRFSGRQFSNSRSEMNVSTLELGDSALYLCASSTGQPGDTQYFGPGTRLTVL.

In its sample, this clonotype was seen a few times. CDR3 sequence: CASSLRLAGVTDTQYF. For the CDR3, the DNA is TGTGCCAGCAGCTTACGACTAGCGGGGGTCACAGATACGCAGTATTTT. This sequence joins TRBV13 and TRBJ2-3; 12 nucleotides align to TRBD2. The V and J ends lost 2 bases and 2 bases, in that order; junction bases with no gene match: 2. CDR1 and CDR2 from the germline V gene are PRHDT and FYEKMQ (reference sequence). The CDR3 consists of 16 residues.

This clonotype occurred a few times. The gene calls are TRBV4-1 and TRBJ1-5; D may be TRBD1 (5 bases). The CDR3 is made up of 17 amino acids. V dropped 1 base and J dropped 2 bases, with 15 bases sitting between them. Germline V gives CDR1 MGHRA, CDR2 YSYEKL. The CDR3 loop is CASSQGESGGGNQPQHF. The CDR3 DNA is TGCGCCAGCAGCCAAGGAGAGTCGGGAGGGGGCAATCAGCCCCAGCATTTT.

Points on this clonotype: With a much larger clone just one base away, this may be a read error. CDR3 sequence reads: CASSRDPGQETQYF. The CDR3 nucleotides read TGTGCCAGCAGCAGAGATCCCGGACAGGAGACGCAGTATTTT. The chain joins TRBV15 to TRBJ2-3; 7 positions agree with TRBD1. The CDR3 covers 14 residues. CDR1 is LNHNV, CDR2 YYDKDF, per germline (reference sequence).

This clonotype was observed a handful of times. J is TRBJ1-2 and V is TRBV5-1; D perhaps matches TRBD1 (6 bases). Germline V CDR1 and CDR2: SGHRS, YFSETQ. The germline V and J ends were trimmed by 0 bases and 0 bases, with 21 bases remaining between them. The CDR3 totals 19 residues. CDR3 DNA: TGCGCCAGCAGCTTGGGGGCCGGAGGACAGACGTCTTCTAACTATGGCTACACCTTC. Encoded protein: CASSLGAGGQTSSNYGYTF.

This clonotype was picked up many times. The chain carries TRBV9 and TRBJ1-1; D uncertain. Trimming took off 4 bases at V and 5 bases at J, with 15 bases between the two ends. This CDR3 has 14 amino acids. Germline V gene data show CDR1 as SGDLS and CDR2 as YYNGEE. For the CDR3, the DNA is TGTGCCAGCAGCCCCGGCTTGAGAGGAACTGAAGCTTTCTTT. It is translated as CASSPGLRGTEAFF.

CDR3 nucleotides: TGCGCCAGCAGCTTGGCCGGGACTAGCGGGGGCCAAGAGACCCAGTACTTC. Amino acid sequence: CASSLAGTSGGQETQYF. The chain combines TRBV5-1 with TRBJ2-5; 14 positions match TRBD2. CDR3 length: 17 amino acids. The germline V gene encodes CDR1 SGHRS and CDR2 YFSETQ. Trimming removed 0 bases from V and 1 base from J; junction bases left unmatched: 2.

The table lists this clonotype with many counts. The genes are TRBV10-3 and TRBJ2-5, with a tentative D call TRBD1 (5 bases). The CDR3 covers 15 residues. V shed 0 bases and J shed 1 base, with 9 bases lying between them. Germline V gene data show CDR1 as ENHRY and CDR2 as SYGVKD. CDR3 DNA sequence: TGTGCCATCAGTGAGTCTGGGGCCAGCCAAGAGACCCAGTACTTC. As protein: CAISESGASQETQYF.

The sample holds many counts of this clonotype. The chain joins TRBV28 to TRBJ2-3, with D unresolved. Germline lookup yields CDR1 MDHEN and CDR2 SYDVKM. CDR3 size: 15 residues. V gave up 4 bases and J gave up 2 bases, with 13 bases separating them. CDR3 bases: TGTGCCAGCAGTTGGGGTCCGGGCTACACAGATACGCAGTATTTT. Amino acids: CASSWGPGYTDTQYF. The full variable domain, with the rest looked up from reference TRBV28 and TRBJ2-3, is DVKVTQSSRYLVKRTGEKVFLECVQDMDHENMFWYRQDPGLGLRLIYFSYDVKMKEKGDIPEGYSVSREKKERFSLILESASTNQTSMYLCASSWGPGYTDTQYFGPGTRLTVL.

This clonotype appeared many times. CDR3 DNA sequence: TGTGCCAGCTCACCCACAGGGAAGCCAGGCACAGATACGCAGTATTTT. It specifies CASSPTGKPGTDTQYF. V is TRBV18 and J is TRBJ2-3; maybe TRBD1 (6 bases). Germline CDR1 KGHSH, CDR2 LQKENI. Deletions cut 3 bases from V and 1 base from J, with 14 bases between. This CDR3 has 16 residues. The full variable domain, completed using reference TRBV18 and TRBJ2-3, is NAGVMQNPRHLVRRRGQEARLRCSPMKGHSHVYWYRQLPEEGLKFMVYLQKENIIDESGMPKERFSAEFPKEGPSILRIQQVVRGDSAAYFCASSPTGKPGTDTQYFGPGTRLTVL.

This clonotype has ten or more counts. The CDR3 spells CASSLGPLTGNTGELFF. CDR3 DNA: TGTGCCAGCAGCTTAGGACCTCTTACAGGGAACACCGGGGAGCTGTTTTTT. This chain joins TRBV7-2 and TRBJ2-2, with D perhaps matching TRBD1 (5 bases). The CDR3 consists of 17 residues. V dropped 1 base and J dropped 1 base, with 13 bases sitting between them. CDR1 and CDR2 (germline): SGHTA, FQGNSA. Together with reference TRBV7-2 and TRBJ2-2, the CDR3 gives the full variable domain: GAGVSQSPSNKVTEKGKDVELRCDPISGHTALYWYRQSLGQGLEFLIYFQGNSAPDKSGLPSDRFSAERTGGSVSTLTIQRTQQEDSAVYLCASSLGPLTGNTGELFFGEGSRLTVL.

The chain is built from TRBV29-1 and TRBJ2-7; no reliable D call. This CDR3 has 15 residues. Germline V CDR1 and CDR2: SQVTM, ANQGSEA. V was pared by 4 bases and J by 3 bases, with 19 bases between. This CDR3 is CSVAPSLDGYYEQYF. Written as DNA, the CDR3 is TGCAGCGTTGCTCCTTCCTTAGACGGATACTACGAGCAGTACTTC.

There are many counts of this clonotype. For the CDR3, the DNA is TGTGCCAGCTCACCGGGACAGAACACTGAAGCTTTCTTT. Residues: CASSPGQNTEAFF. The chain links TRBV18 to TRBJ1-1, with a weak D call TRBD1 (6 bases). Germline V CDR1 and CDR2: KGHSH, LQKENI. This CDR3 comprises 13 residues. Trimming cost V 3 bases and J 1 base, with 6 bases left between them.

This clonotype was counted ten times or more. V and J are TRBV20-1 and TRBJ1-1; tentative D call: TRBD1 (5 bases). The CDR3 runs 14 residues. Germline V gene sequence: CDR1 DFQATT, CDR2 SNEGSKA (reference sequence). With 0 bases removed from V and 5 bases from J, the gap between germline ends came to 13 bases. Written as DNA, the CDR3 is TGCAGTGCTAGAGATTCCCAGGGAGGGACTGAAGCTTTCTTT. It encodes CSARDSQGGTEAFF.

This clonotype has ten or more counts. J is TRBJ2-3 and V is TRBV11-2, with 9 bases identical to TRBD2. Germline-derived CDR1 and CDR2 are SGHAT and FQNNGV. The V and J ends lost 8 bases and 2 bases, in that order; junction bases with no gene match: 8. The CDR3 totals 15 residues. In nucleotides, the CDR3 is TGTGCCAGCGCCAACCGCGGGGGGGACACAGATACGCAGTATTTT. Residues: CASANRGGDTDTQYF.

In its sample, this clonotype was seen a few times. This sequence joins TRBV28 and TRBJ1-6, with TRBD1 as a possible D gene (6 bases). Trimming removed 3 bases at V and 3 bases at J, with 9 bases between. Germline V gene data show CDR1 as MDHEN and CDR2 as SYDVKM. The CDR3 loop spans 15 amino acids. The CDR3 spells CASSFTTGYNSPLHF. The CDR3 DNA is TGTGCCAGCAGTTTCACGACAGGCTATAATTCACCCCTCCACTTT.

The chain carries TRBV9 and TRBJ1-2; D gene uncertain. Germline CDR1 SGDLS, CDR2 YYNGEE. V was clipped by 0 bases and J by 1 base, with 4 bases between them. The CDR3 consists of 13 residues. The CDR3 DNA reads as TGTGCCAGCAGCGTAGATAGTAACTATGGCTACACCTTC. It encodes CASSVDSNYGYTF.

This clonotype appeared many times. The chain carries TRBV10-3 and TRBJ1-2, with D possibly TRBD1 on 5 matching bases. V was pared by 0 bases and J by 6 bases, with 11 bases between. The V gene's germline CDR1 is ENHRY and CDR2 SYGVKD. The CDR3 runs to 14 residues. Here the CDR3 DNA reads TGTGCCATCAGTGAGTCTACGAGGGGTGATGGCTACACCTTC. It translates to CAISESTRGDGYTF.

There are a few counts of this clonotype. The chain joins TRBV12-3 or TRBV12-4 to TRBJ1-6; the D is unclear. V lost 1 base and J lost 0, with 10 bases in between. CDR3 size: 17 residues. The CDR3 DNA is TGTGCCAGCAGTTTAGTCGTGGGGAGCTCCTATAATTCACCCCTCCACTTT. Protein: CASSLVVGSSYNSPLHF.